The source of this T cell receptor (beta chain) is a study of cytomegalovirus exposure and HLA in healthy donors. The wider study: From roughly 180 million T cells, an earlier analysis saw 120 million or so unique TCR beta sequences.

The PCR made use of 60 Vbeta and 13 Jbeta primers. TCRdb keeps only in-frame clones here, not all; method: immunoSEQ multiplex PCR. The repertoire holds approximately 130,000 clones, with about 80% as singletons. Unmatched junction bases numbered 16, after V lost 4 bases and J lost 6 bases. Germline V CDR1 and CDR2: MDHEN, SYDVKM. The length of the CDR3 is 18 residues. In regard to this clone: Its antigen remains unknown.

The study, taken as a whole, reports: A later analysis reportedly identified an Asian-associated ancestry cluster as carrying fewer N-insertions than the roughly 670-donor mean. Later on, a genetic analysis was performed. It linked a missense variant in DCLRE1C with V- and J-gene trimming of TCR beta. Segments of the TCR beta V type were, in most cases, productive about 90% or about 30% of the time in an earlier analysis.

The clonotype originates from a man aged 30-40 years in good health and CMV-seronegative. The chain employs TRBV28 and TRBJ2-1; 9 nucleotides agree with TRBD1. The sequenced material came from PBMCs. CDR3 protein: CASSSRTGDVTEFNEQFF. The CDR3 nucleotides read TGTGCCAGCAGTTCCCGGACAGGGGACGTAACAGAATTCAATGAGCAGTTCTTC. The variable domain in full, completed from reference TRBV28 and TRBJ2-1, reads DVKVTQSSRYLVKRTGEKVFLECVQDMDHENMFWYRQDPGLGLRLIYFSYDVKMKEKGDIPEGYSVSREKKERFSLILESASTNQTSMYLCASSSRTGDVTEFNEQFFGPGTRLTVL.